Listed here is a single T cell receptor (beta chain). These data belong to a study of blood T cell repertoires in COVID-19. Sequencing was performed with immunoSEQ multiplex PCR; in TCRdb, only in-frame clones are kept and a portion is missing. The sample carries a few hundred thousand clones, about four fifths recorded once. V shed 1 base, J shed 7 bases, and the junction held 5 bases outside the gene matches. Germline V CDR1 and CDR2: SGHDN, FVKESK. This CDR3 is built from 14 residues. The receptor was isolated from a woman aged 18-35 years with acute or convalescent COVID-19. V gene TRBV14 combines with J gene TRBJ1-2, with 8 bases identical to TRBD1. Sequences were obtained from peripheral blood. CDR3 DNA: TGTGCCAGCAGCCAAGCCCGGACAGGGATTGGCTACACCTTC. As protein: CASSQARTGIGYTF.